This TCR beta chain stems from a study of blood T cell repertoires in COVID-19 (dated by TCRdb to between 2020 and 2021). About the full investigation: The collaborator samples originated in the United States, Italy and Spain and spanned the acute and convalescent phases of COVID-19. Samples came from the ongoing ImmuneRACE study (first 160 participants) plus 1,254 subjects from 6 global collaborators. Where HLA class I and class II types were available, the types were taken from metadata supplied by the sample provider, not from assay-based typing. The repertoires were released in a freely available public database intended as a resource for research on the immune response to SARS-CoV-2. Subjects who had been exposed to COVID-19, were actively infected with it, or had recovered from it provided the deeply sampled blood TCRbeta repertoires that made up the dataset. The prospective study material was composed of cDNA or gDNA derived from T cells, B-cell-depleted T cells, or PBMCs. Sample metadata almost always included a de-identified subject ID, COVID-19 status, age in years and sex. General study outcomes and caveats: The quantity of clinical and demographic metadata differed by source and by participant and was supplied without curation.

CDR1 and CDR2 are read off the germline V gene as MNHEY and SVGAGI. Measured from the cysteine to the phenylalanine, the CDR3 is 13 residues long. Only the CDR3 portion is preserved as DNA: 39 bases, with reading frame beginning at the first base. A distance of 4 bases separates the germline ends of V and J, which lose 0 bases and 3 bases respectively. The immunoSEQ Assay, a bias-controlled multiplex PCR, was used to amplify TCRbeta CDR3 regions from genomic DNA. As for the authors' bioinformatics: The number of nucleated cells in each sample was estimated by amplification of reference gene primers within the assay. Sequence reads were collapsed and filtered to measure the absolute abundance of every unique TCRbeta CDR3 rearrangement. Productive Simpson clonality was computed per sample as the square root of Simpson's diversity index over productive rearrangements. What TCRdb holds here is the immuneACCESS table cut down to in-frame rearrangements. Part of the clones is not present; checked against another copy, under half of the missing clones reflect an unresolved V gene, and the others are unexplained. V, J and clone size are taken as reported in that table, and D and trimming were inferred from the DNA itself. The sample records 150,000 to 250,000 clones, 70% to 80% of which are singletons. The top ten constitute nearly 6% of the sample.

One collaborating source in Seattle enrolled patients while the patients were actively infected and followed the patients over time throughout the course of disease. Collaborating institutions collected whole blood in K2EDTA tubes following their own protocols. For TCRbeta analysis, collaborator samples were shipped as frozen whole blood, as isolated PBMCs, or as DNA extracted from either sample type. As for this clone: Its antigen is currently not known. No base quality information exists; no much larger clone differs at one position.

What was sequenced was peripheral blood. The chain was built from TRBV6-5 and TRBJ2-3; the D segment cannot be called with confidence. The TCR comes from a woman between 40 and 50 years old with COVID-19, enrolled during active disease. The CDR3 reads as follows: CASSYSSTDTQYF. Read as DNA, the sequence is TGTGCCAGCAGTTACTCGTCGACAGATACGCAGTATTTT.